Listed here are 28 T cell receptor beta chains from one sample, sequenced in a study of Graves' ophthalmopathy and Graves' hyperthyroidism. CDR3 regions of TCR beta were amplified from RNA transcripts. First-round RT-PCR employed HTBI primers, with a second-round multiplex PCR after it. TCRdb reanalysed the multiplex PCR reads using MiXCR and keeps one entry per CDR3 protein. The data show a few hundred thousand distinct CDR3 sequences, under 45% seen once. Sample: peripheral blood or thyroid tissue (not recorded which). The receptors here all came from an adult man with Graves' hyperthyroidism.

There are many counts of this clonotype. The chain combines TRBV24-1 with TRBJ1-2; D is unresolved. The CDR3 length is 12 residues. The germline V gene encodes CDR1 KGHDR and CDR2 SFDVKD. Trimming removed 3 bases from V and 4 bases from J, with 5 bases in between. The CDR3 sequence is CATSDTRYGYTF. CDR3 sequence (DNA): TGTGCCACCAGTGATACACGCTATGGCTACACCTTC.

Regarding this clonotype: A read error may produce the germline difference seen at one junction end. This chain connects TRBV2 to TRBJ2-5, with a weak D call TRBD2 (5 bases). CDR1 and CDR2 from the germline V gene are SNHLY and FYNNEI. This CDR3 has 14 residues. The CDR3 reads CATSDSSGQETQYF. DNA of the CDR3: TGTGCCACCAGTGATTCCTCGGGGCAAGAGACCCAGTACTTC.

This chain uses TRBV28 with TRBJ2-7; 7 nucleotides match TRBD2. Trimming took 10 bases from V and 0 from J; bases not matched to a gene: 9. This CDR3 spans 14 amino acids. The germline gives CDR1 MDHEN, CDR2 SYDVKM. CDR3: CAIQSGAPSYEQYF. CDR3 DNA sequence: TGTGCCATACAAAGCGGGGCACCCTCCTACGAGCAGTACTTC.

Details on this clonotype: A single base separates this from a much larger clone, so it may be a read error. This chain connects TRBV24-1 to TRBJ1-2; perhaps TRBD1 as D (6 bases). The ends were cut back, 3 bases at V and 4 bases at J, with 11 bases in the middle. CDR1 is KGHDR, CDR2 SFDVKD, per germline. This CDR3 has 14 amino acids. CDR3 sequence: CATSDDGRGYGYTF. CDR3 in DNA: TGTGCCACCAGTGATGACGGCAGGGGCTATGGCTACACCTTC.

This chain uses TRBV2 with TRBJ1-2; D is possibly TRBD1 (5 bases). The CDR3 is 12 residues long. V lost 10 bases, J lost 7 bases, and 16 bases lay in between. In germline, CDR1 is SNHLY, CDR2 FYNNEI. CDR3 bases: TGTGCCACCGGGATAGGGGCTCGTGGCTACACCTTC. Amino acid sequence: CATGIGARGYTF.

Remarks on this clonotype: A much larger clonotype is one base distant, so this may be a read error. The chain uses TRBV29-1 and TRBJ2-6; possibly TRBD1 for D (6 bases). Germline assignment: CDR1 SQVTM and CDR2 ANQGSEA. The CDR3 length is 17 residues. The CDR3 here is CSVGDTRTVSGTNVLTF. CDR3 DNA sequence: TGCAGCGTTGGCGATACCAGGACAGTCTCTGGGACCAACGTCCTGACTTTC.

The chain links TRBV19 to TRBJ2-6; perhaps TRBD1 as D (5 bases). This CDR3 spans 15 amino acids. The germline V and J ends were trimmed by 3 bases and 1 base, with 7 bases remaining between them. The germline V gene has CDR1 LNHDA and CDR2 SQIVND (reference sequence). Here the CDR3 reads CASSMAGSGANVLTF. As DNA, the CDR3 is TGTGCCAGTAGTATGGCAGGGTCTGGGGCCAACGTCCTGACTTTC. Combining the CDR3 with reference TRBV19 and TRBJ2-6 gives the whole variable domain DGGITQSPKYLFRKEGQNVTLSCEQNLNHDAMYWYRQDPGQGLRLIYYSQIVNDFQKGDIAEGYSVSREKKESFPLTVTSAQKNPTAFYLCASSMAGSGANVLTFGAGSRLTVL.

This clonotype has ten or more counts. The chain has TRBV7-9 and TRBJ1-3, with 10 bases aligning to TRBD1. The germline V gene has CDR1 SEHNR and CDR2 FQNEAQ (reference sequence). The CDR3 covers 16 residues. V shed 4 bases and J 2 bases; nucleotides not matched to a gene: 5. CDR3 DNA: TGTGCCAGCAGCTACGACAGGGGGCATCCTGGAAACACCATATATTTT. Its protein is CASSYDRGHPGNTIYF.

This clonotype was picked up many times. The V gene is TRBV5-1, the J gene TRBJ1-1, with 10 bases matching TRBD1. Germline CDR1 is SGHRS and CDR2 is YFSETQ. Trimming cost V 3 bases and J 10 bases; bases outside gene matches: 12. The CDR3 is 15 amino acids. This CDR3 is CASSSTGTGVGSAFF. CDR3 nucleotide sequence: TGCGCCAGCAGCTCGACCGGGACAGGGGTGGGATCAGCTTTCTTT. Together with reference TRBV5-1 and TRBJ1-1, the CDR3 gives the full variable domain: KAGVTQTPRYLIKTRGQQVTLSCSPISGHRSVSWYQQTPGQGLQFLFEYFSETQRNKGNFPGRFSGRQFSNSRSEMNVSTLELGDSALYLCASSSTGTGVGSAFFGQGTRLTVV.

The J gene is TRBJ2-4, the V gene TRBV12-3 or TRBV12-4, with D hard to call. The CDR3 consists of 13 residues. V lost 3 bases and J 12 bases, leaving 15 bases between the germline ends. In DNA form, the CDR3 reads TGTGCCAGCAGTTTGGGCAGGCGTAGCAATCAGTACTTC. This encodes CASSLGRRSNQYF.

This clonotype was seen at least ten times. V is TRBV7-9 and J is TRBJ2-2, with a weak D call TRBD1 (6 bases). The CDR3 has 17 residues. The germline V and J ends were trimmed by 2 bases and 9 bases, with 22 bases remaining between them. Per the germline V gene, CDR1 is SEHNR and CDR2 is FQNEAQ (reference sequence). CDR3 sequence: CASSLYQQGEISRELFF. The CDR3, as DNA: TGTGCCAGCAGCTTATATCAACAGGGTGAAATATCCCGGGAGCTGTTTTTT.

V is TRBV2 and J is TRBJ2-6, with D tentatively TRBD1 (5 bases). The CDR3 sequence is 19 residues long. Deletions cut 5 bases from V and 0 bases from J, with 20 bases between. Germline assignment: CDR1 SNHLY and CDR2 FYNNEI. The CDR3: CASSTPFLQGSSGANVLTF. CDR3 DNA: TGTGCCAGCAGTACTCCCTTTCTTCAGGGAAGCTCTGGGGCCAACGTCCTGACTTTC.

A word on this clonotype: Possible read error: a much larger clone is one base away. This likely comes from a read error, as the CDR3 has no conserved phenylalanine or tryptophan at its end. This chain connects TRBV12-3 or TRBV12-4 to TRBJ1-2, with a weak D call TRBD1 (6 bases). Trimming stripped 4 bases from V and 3 bases from J, with 12 bases between. The CDR3 is 14 amino acids. CDR3 coding DNA: TGTGCCAGCAGTTCACCCCCAGGGGACTATGGCTACACCCTC. This gives the protein CASSSPPGDYGYTL.

This clonotype occurred once. A much larger clone lies one base from this, so it may be a read error. Because the CDR3 is missing its conserved closing phenylalanine or tryptophan, this is likely a read error. The V call is TRBV7-2, the J call TRBJ2-7; D is unresolved. CDR3 length equals 13 residues. Looked up from germline, CDR1 is SGHTA and CDR2 is FQGNSA. With 5 bases removed from V and 0 bases from J, the gap between germline ends came to 8 bases. This CDR3 reads CASSLSSSYEQYL. CDR3 DNA sequence: TGTGCCAGCAGCCTAAGCAGCTCCTACGAGCAGTACCTC.

The rearrangement links TRBV7-9 to TRBJ2-2; perhaps TRBD1 as D (6 bases). Between the trimmed V and J ends, which lost 0 bases and 7 bases, there was a span of 12 bases. The CDR3 is 15 residues long. Germline V lookup: CDR1 SEHNR, CDR2 FQNEAQ (reference sequence). The CDR3 DNA reads as TGTGCCAGCAGCTTAGCGTCAGGGGCTAGCGGGGAGCTGTTTTTT. Protein sequence: CASSLASGASGELFF.

The rearrangement joins TRBV7-3 to TRBJ2-1; no clear D gene. Germline CDR1 reads SGHTA; CDR2 reads FQGTGA. The V end lost 1 base, the J end lost 2 bases, and 9 bases lay between the germline ends. The CDR3 is 15 amino acids. The CDR3 coding sequence is TGTGCCAGCAGCTTAAGCGCCGGCACCTACAATGAGCAGTTCTTC. It yields the protein CASSLSAGTYNEQFF.

This clonotype has only one observation. The rearrangement links TRBV24-1 to TRBJ2-5; D is uncertain. Trimming left V 3 bases short and J 1 base short, with 8 bases between. Germline assignment: CDR1 KGHDR and CDR2 SFDVKD. The CDR3 is made up of 14 amino acids. As DNA, the CDR3 is TGTGCCACCAGTGATCCGTCAGTCCAAGAGACCCAGTACTTC. Protein product: CATSDPSVQETQYF.

The chain carries TRBV7-2 and TRBJ1-2; 7 bases are a match to TRBD1. With 8 bases clipped from V and 2 bases from J, the junction kept 11 bases outside the gene matches. Germline assignment: CDR1 SGHTA and CDR2 FQGNSA. The CDR3 totals 15 residues. The CDR3 coding sequence is TGTGCCAGCTCACCAGGCCGGGACAGCAACTATGGCTACACCTTC. Protein: CASSPGRDSNYGYTF.

At least ten counts were recorded for this clonotype. This chain connects TRBV20-1 to TRBJ2-7, with 8 bases matching TRBD1. The CDR3 extends over 14 amino acids. CDR1 DFQATT and CDR2 SNEGSKA come from the germline V gene (reference sequence). The V segment lost 6 bases and the J segment 5 bases; nucleotides outside the gene matches: 12. The CDR3 region is CSAFPGQGRHEQYF. The CDR3 coding sequence is TGCAGTGCCTTCCCTGGACAGGGCCGCCACGAGCAGTACTTC.

In this sample, this clonotype turned up many times. This chain uses TRBV7-9 with TRBJ1-4, with 11 bases fitting TRBD1. Germline V gene sequence: CDR1 SEHNR, CDR2 FQNEAQ (reference sequence). The CDR3 has 14 residues. Trimming took 6 bases from V and 7 from J; bases not matched to a gene: 4. In DNA, the CDR3 is TGTGCCAGCAGTCGGACAGGGGGCCGTGAAAAACTGTTTTTT. It codes for CASSRTGGREKLFF.

Notes on this clonotype: A much larger clone lies a single base off, so this may be a read error. The CDR3 protein is CASSPTATYKQYF. CDR3 in DNA: TGTGCCAGCTCACCAACGGCGACCTACAAGCAGTACTTC. The rearrangement links TRBV19 to TRBJ2-7; the D is unclear. This CDR3 comprises 13 residues. Germline V gives CDR1 LNHDA, CDR2 SQIVND (reference sequence).

The chain links TRBV7-6 to TRBJ1-1; no definite D call. This CDR3 region has 12 residues. The germline V gene has CDR1 SGHVS and CDR2 FNYEAQ. CDR3 bases: TGTGCTAGCGGGTTAATGAACACTGAAGCTTTCTTT. Amino acids: CASGLMNTEAFF.

This clonotype was recorded at least ten times. The gene calls are TRBV5-8 and TRBJ2-6; D is unresolved. Germline values: CDR1 SGHTS, CDR2 YDEGEE. The CDR3 has 16 amino acids. The V gene lost 0 bases and the J gene lost 1 base, with 8 bases spanning the gap. The CDR3 region has the DNA TGTGCCAGCAGCTTGGCCGGGCCTTCTGGGGCCAACGTCCTGACTTTC. Its protein is CASSLAGPSGANVLTF.

This chain links TRBV19 with TRBJ1-1; no reliable D call. Germline CDR1 reads LNHDA; CDR2 reads SQIVND (reference sequence). This CDR3 is 15 amino acids long. The V end lost 3 bases, the J end lost 2 bases, and 13 bases lay between the germline ends. The CDR3: CASSIFATGNTEAFF. CDR3 nucleotide sequence: TGTGCCAGTAGTATTTTTGCGACGGGAAACACTGAAGCTTTCTTT.

This clonotype was seen many times. This rearrangement joins TRBV2 to TRBJ1-5; D is ambiguous. The germline CDR1 and CDR2 sequences are SNHLY and FYNNEI. The CDR3 contains 14 residues. V lost 3 bases to trimming and J lost 3 bases, with 9 bases between them. Written as DNA, the CDR3 is TGTGCCAGCAGTGAGATAGGCAACAATCAGCCCCAGCATTTT. Translated, it gives CASSEIGNNQPQHF.

This clonotype was seen at least ten times. This rearrangement joins TRBV24-1 to TRBJ1-1; D is ambiguous. V lost 7 bases and J 6 bases, leaving 11 bases between the germline ends. CDR3 length: 12 residues. CDR1 and CDR2 from the germline V gene are KGHDR and SFDVKD. The CDR3 coding sequence is TGTGCCACCAGGGGCGACGACGCTGAAGCTTTCTTT. Its translation: CATRGDDAEAFF.

This chain connects TRBV15 to TRBJ1-6; unclear D gene. The CDR3 is 13 amino acids. Deletions cut 10 bases from V and 8 bases from J, with 15 bases between. The germline V gene has CDR1 LNHNV and CDR2 YYDKDF (reference sequence). The CDR3 loop is CAISVAADSPLHF. DNA of the CDR3: TGTGCCATAAGCGTCGCCGCTGATTCACCCCTCCACTTT. Supplemented by reference TRBV15 and TRBJ1-6, the full variable domain reads DAMVIQNPRYQVTQFGKPVTLSCSQTLNHNVMYWYQQKSSQAPKLLFHYYDKDFNNEADTPDNFQSRRPNTSFCFLDIRSPGLGDTAMYLCAISVAADSPLHFGNGTRLTVT.

About this clonotype: Germline and junction disagree at one end, which may indicate a read error. The chain joins TRBV2 to TRBJ2-7; tentative D call: TRBD1 (5 bases). Germline V gives CDR1 SNHLY, CDR2 FYNNEI. This CDR3 contains 11 residues. The CDR3 reads CASSDWGLRDF. DNA for the CDR3: TGTGCCAGCAGTGATTGGGGCCTTAGGGACTTC.